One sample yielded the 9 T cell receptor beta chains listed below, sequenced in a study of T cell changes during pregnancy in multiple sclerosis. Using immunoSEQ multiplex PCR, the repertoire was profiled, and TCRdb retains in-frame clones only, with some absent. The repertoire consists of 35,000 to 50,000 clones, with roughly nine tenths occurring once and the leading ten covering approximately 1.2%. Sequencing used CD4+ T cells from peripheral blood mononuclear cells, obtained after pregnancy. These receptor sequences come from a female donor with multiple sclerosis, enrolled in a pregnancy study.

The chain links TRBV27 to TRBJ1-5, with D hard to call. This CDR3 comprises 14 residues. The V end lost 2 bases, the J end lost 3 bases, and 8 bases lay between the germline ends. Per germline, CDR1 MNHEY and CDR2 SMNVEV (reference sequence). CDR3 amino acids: CASSLVSNNQPQHF. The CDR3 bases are TGTGCCAGCAGTTTAGTTAGCAACAATCAGCCCCAGCATTTT.

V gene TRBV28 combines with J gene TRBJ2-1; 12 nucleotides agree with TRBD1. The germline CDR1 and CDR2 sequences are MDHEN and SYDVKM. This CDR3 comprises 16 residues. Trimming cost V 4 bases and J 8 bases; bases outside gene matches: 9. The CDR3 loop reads CASSSRGQGAVDEQFF. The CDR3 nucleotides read TGTGCCAGCAGTTCCCGGGGACAGGGGGCGGTCGATGAGCAGTTCTTC.

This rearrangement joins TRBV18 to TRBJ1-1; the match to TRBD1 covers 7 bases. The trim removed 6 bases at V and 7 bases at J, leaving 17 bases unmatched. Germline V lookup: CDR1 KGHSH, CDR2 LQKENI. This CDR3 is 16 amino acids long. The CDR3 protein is CASSRIDLRDSNEAFF. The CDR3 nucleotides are TGTGCCAGCTCGCGCATAGACCTCAGGGACAGTAATGAAGCTTTCTTT.

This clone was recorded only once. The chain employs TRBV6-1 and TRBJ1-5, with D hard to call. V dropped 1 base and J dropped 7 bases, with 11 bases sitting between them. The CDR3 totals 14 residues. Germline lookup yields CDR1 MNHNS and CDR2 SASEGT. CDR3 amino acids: CASSEVGVGQPQHF. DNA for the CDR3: TGTGCCAGCAGTGAAGTAGGTGTGGGCCAGCCCCAGCATTTT.

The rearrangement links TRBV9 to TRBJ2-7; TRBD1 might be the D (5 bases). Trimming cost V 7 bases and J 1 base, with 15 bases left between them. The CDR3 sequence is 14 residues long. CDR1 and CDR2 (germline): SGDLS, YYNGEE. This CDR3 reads CASSKGLSSYEQYF. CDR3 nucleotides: TGTGCCAGCTCCAAGGGGCTGTCTTCCTACGAGCAGTACTTC.

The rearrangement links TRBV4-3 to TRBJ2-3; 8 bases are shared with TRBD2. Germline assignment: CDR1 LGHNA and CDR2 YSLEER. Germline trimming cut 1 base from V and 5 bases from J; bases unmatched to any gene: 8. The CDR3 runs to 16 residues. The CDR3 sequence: CASSQGSNGRVDTQYF. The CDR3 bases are TGCGCCAGCAGCCAAGGGTCAAACGGGAGGGTAGATACGCAGTATTTT.

CDR3: CASSLGANQPQHF. CDR3 DNA sequence: TGTGCCAGCAGCTTAGGAGCCAATCAGCCCCAGCATTTT. The chain couples TRBV7-9 to TRBJ1-5; D gene uncertain. V dropped 1 base and J dropped 3 bases, with 4 bases sitting between them. The CDR3 is 13 amino acids. Per the germline V gene, CDR1 is SEHNR and CDR2 is FQNEAQ (reference sequence).

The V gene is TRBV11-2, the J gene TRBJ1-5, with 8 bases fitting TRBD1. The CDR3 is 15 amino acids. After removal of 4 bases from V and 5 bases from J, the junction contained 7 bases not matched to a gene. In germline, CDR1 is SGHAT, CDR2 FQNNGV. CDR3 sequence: CASSSDRAEYQPQHF. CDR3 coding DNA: TGTGCCAGCAGCTCGGACAGGGCCGAGTATCAGCCCCAGCATTTT.

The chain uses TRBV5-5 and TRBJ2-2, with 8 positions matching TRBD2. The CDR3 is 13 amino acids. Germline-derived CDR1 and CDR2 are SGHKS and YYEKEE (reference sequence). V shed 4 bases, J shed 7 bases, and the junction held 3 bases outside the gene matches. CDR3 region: CASSRGGVGELFF. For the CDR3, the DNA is TGTGCCAGCAGCCGGGGGGGGGTCGGGGAGCTGTTTTTT.